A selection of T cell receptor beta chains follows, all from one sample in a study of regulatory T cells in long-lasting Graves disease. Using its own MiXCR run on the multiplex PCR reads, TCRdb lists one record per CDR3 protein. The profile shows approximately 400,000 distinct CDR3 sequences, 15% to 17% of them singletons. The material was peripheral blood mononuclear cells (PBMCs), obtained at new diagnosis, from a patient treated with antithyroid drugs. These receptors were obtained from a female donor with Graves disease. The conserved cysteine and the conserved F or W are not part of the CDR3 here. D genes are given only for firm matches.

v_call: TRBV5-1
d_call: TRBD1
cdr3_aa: ASSLARTGRSPLH

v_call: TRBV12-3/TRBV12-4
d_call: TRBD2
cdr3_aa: ASSYPGTSGRGEQY

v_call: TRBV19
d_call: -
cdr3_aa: ASSTPLGGFRQPQH

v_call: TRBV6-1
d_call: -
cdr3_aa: ASRERLSTDTQY

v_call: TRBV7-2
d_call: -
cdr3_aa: ASSLAQASYGYT

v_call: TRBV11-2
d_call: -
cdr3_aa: ASSQTVKNTEAF

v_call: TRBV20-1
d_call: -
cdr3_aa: SGIRTAKGNTEAF

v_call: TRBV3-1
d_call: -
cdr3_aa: ASRFVGPNTGELF

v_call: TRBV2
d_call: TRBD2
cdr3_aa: ASSESSGGAAAYNEQF

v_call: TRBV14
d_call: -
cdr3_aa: ASSHGSSGTEAF

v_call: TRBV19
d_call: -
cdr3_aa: ASSMLQHEAF

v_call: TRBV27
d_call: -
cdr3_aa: ASKRDLNTEAF

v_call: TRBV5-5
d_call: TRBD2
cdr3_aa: ASSLAAGLNTGELF

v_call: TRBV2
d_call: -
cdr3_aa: ASSGGIGYT

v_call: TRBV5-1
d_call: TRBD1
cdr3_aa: ASSPGTGQGNQPQH

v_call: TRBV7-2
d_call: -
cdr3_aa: ASSLARADTQY

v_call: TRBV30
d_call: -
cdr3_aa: AWGRQGGEQY